This T cell receptor (beta chain) appears in the sequencing data of a study of blood T cell repertoires in COVID-19. Study as a whole: Acute and convalescent COVID-19 specimens originated in the United States, Italy and Spain. Sources were T cells, B-cell-depleted T cells, or PBMCs; the material itself was cDNA or gDNA.

V lost 5 bases to trimming and J lost 5 bases, with 19 bases between them. Germline loops: CDR1 MDHEN, CDR2 SYDVKM. CDR3 size: 16 residues. The data were produced by immunoSEQ multiplex PCR, yet TCRdb's version contains in-frame clones alone and is incomplete. The repertoire holds approximately 140,000 clones, with approximately 88% as singletons. This clone has more than one count but fewer than ten. Sample: peripheral blood. This receptor was obtained from an older man with acute or convalescent COVID-19. The rearrangement links TRBV28 to TRBJ1-5; maybe TRBD1 (5 bases). The CDR3 sequence: CASSPREGTFHQPQHF. Written as DNA, the CDR3 is TGTGCCAGCAGTCCCAGGGAGGGCACATTCCATCAGCCCCAGCATTTT.